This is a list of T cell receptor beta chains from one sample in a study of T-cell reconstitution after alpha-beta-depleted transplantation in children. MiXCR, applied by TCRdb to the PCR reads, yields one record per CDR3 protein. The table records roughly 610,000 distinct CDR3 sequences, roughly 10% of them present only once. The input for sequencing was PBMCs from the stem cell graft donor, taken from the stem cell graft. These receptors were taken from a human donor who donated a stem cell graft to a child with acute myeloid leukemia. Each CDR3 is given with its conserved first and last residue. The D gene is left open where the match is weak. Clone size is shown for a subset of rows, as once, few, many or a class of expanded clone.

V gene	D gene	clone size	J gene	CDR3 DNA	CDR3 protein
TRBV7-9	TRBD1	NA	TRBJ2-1	TGTGCCAGCAGCTTAGCGCTGCCAGGGGGCAATGAGCAGTTCTTC	CASSLALPGGNEQFF
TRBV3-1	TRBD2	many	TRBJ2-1	TGTGCCAGCAGCCAAGACCCTCCGGCTAGCGGGAGTTCCTACAATGAGCAGTTCTTC	CASSQDPPASGSSYNEQFF
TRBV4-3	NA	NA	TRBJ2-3	TGCGCCAGCGGCCCACAAGCCCGATCAGATACGCAGTATTTT	CASGPQARSDTQYF
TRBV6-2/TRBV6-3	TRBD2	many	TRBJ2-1	TGTGCCAGCAGCCCCCCTAGCGGGAGGCTTGGCAATGAGCAGTTCTTC	CASSPPSGRLGNEQFF
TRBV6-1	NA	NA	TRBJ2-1	TGTGCCAGCAGTGTGTCCCAAGGGGGGGTGAATGAGCAGTTCTTC	CASSVSQGGVNEQFF
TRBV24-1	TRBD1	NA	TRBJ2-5	TGTGCCACCAGTGTACGAACAGGGGCTCAAGAGACCCAGTACTTC	CATSVRTGAQETQYF
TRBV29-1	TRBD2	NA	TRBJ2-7	TGCAGCGTTGAAGTCCCCGGGGGTAGCGGGAGTACCGCCTTCAAGCAGTACTTC	CSVEVPGGSGSTAFKQYF
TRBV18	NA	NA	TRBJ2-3	TGTGCCAGCTCCCTACAGCGGACTACTAGCACAGATACGCAGTATTTT	CASSLQRTTSTDTQYF
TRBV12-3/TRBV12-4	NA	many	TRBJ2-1	TGTGCCAGCAGTAAGACTAGTGCCTTTTACAATGAGCAGTTCTTC	CASSKTSAFYNEQFF
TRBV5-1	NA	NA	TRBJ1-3	TGCGCCAGCAGCTTGTTTCCGGCCTCTGGAAACACCATATATTTT	CASSLFPASGNTIYF
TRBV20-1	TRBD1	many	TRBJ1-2	TGCAGTGCTGATACCGGGACAGGGGCGGACGGCTACACCTTC	CSADTGTGADGYTF
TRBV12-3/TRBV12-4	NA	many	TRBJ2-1	TGTGCCAGCACCCCCCGGGGGAGCTCCTACAATGAGCAGTTCTTC	CASTPRGSSYNEQFF
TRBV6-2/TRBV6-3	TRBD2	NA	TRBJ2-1	TGTGCCAGCAGGCCTAGCGGGAACCACAATGAGCAGTTCTTC	CASRPSGNHNEQFF
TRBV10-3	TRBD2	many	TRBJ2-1	TGTGCCATCAGGGGACTAGCGGAGTACAATGAGCAGTTCTTC	CAIRGLAEYNEQFF
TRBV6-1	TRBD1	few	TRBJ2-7	TGTGCCAGCACCCCACCGGGACAGAGAGACTACGAGCAGTACTTC	CASTPPGQRDYEQYF
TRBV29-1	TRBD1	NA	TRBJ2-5	TGCAGCGTTGGAGTGACAGGGGGGACCCAGTACTTC	CSVGVTGGTQYF